The rows below give T cell receptor beta chains drawn from one sample of a study of OX40 agonist ivuxolimab in advanced cancers. Measured with immunoSEQ multiplex PCR; TCRdb has only the in-frame clones, and not every one. The table shows under 85,000 clones, with roughly nine tenths occurring only once. The sequences come from CD4+ or CD8+ T cells sorted from blood, collected in a trial of the OX40 agonist ivuxolimab. The receptors originated from an adult with an advanced solid tumor such as melanoma, head and neck, liver or kidney cancer. The CDR3 runs from the conserved cysteine through the conserved F or W. D genes are given only for firm matches. Part of the rows lack a size; the others show once, few, many or a class for expanded clones.

V gene	CDR3 length	clone size	D gene	J gene	CDR3 protein	CDR3 DNA
TRBV4-3	16	-	-	TRBJ1-6	CASSQGGSSYNSPLHF	TGCGCCAGCAGCCAAGGAGGGAGCTCCTATAATTCACCCCTCCACTTT
TRBV28	15	once	TRBD1	TRBJ1-2	CASSTTGVQHYGYTF	TGTGCCAGCAGTACAACAGGGGTGCAGCACTATGGCTACACCTTC
TRBV5-1	14	-	TRBD2	TRBJ2-1	CASSLPSGSDEQFF	TGCGCCAGCAGCTTGCCCAGCGGGAGCGATGAGCAGTTCTTC
TRBV6-5	13	-	-	TRBJ2-7	CASSNGGFYEQYF	TGTGCCAGCAGTAACGGGGGTTTTTACGAGCAGTACTTC
TRBV15	16	-	-	TRBJ1-2	CATSTVQGHSSYGYTF	TGTGCCACCAGCACTGTTCAGGGGCACTCTTCGTATGGCTACACCTTC
TRBV7-2	13	few	-	TRBJ1-5	CASSRDLNQPQHF	TGTGCCAGCAGCCGGGACCTCAATCAGCCCCAGCATTTT
TRBV28	15	few	TRBD2	TRBJ2-1	CASRSPIAGVYEQFF	TGTGCCAGTAGATCCCCCATAGCGGGAGTATATGAGCAGTTCTTC
TRBV7-3	16	few	-	TRBJ1-5	CASSLPSGISNQPQHF	TGTGCCAGCAGCCTTCCCTCCGGGATTAGCAATCAGCCCCAGCATTTT
TRBV28	12	-	-	TRBJ1-1	CASSSMNTEAFF	TGTGCCAGCAGTTCCATGAACACTGAAGCTTTCTTT
TRBV19	15	-	TRBD2	TRBJ2-1	CASSISGGALNEQFF	TGTGCCAGTAGTATCAGCGGGGGGGCCTTAAATGAGCAGTTCTTC
TRBV11-3	15	-	TRBD2	TRBJ2-7	CASSLGGGRDYEQYF	TGTGCCAGCAGCTTAGGCGGGGGAAGGGACTACGAGCAGTACTTC
TRBV9	15	-	-	TRBJ1-3	CASSVAGSSGNTIYF	TGTGCCAGCAGCGTAGCGGGGAGCTCTGGAAACACCATATATTTT
TRBV6-6	14	-	TRBD1	TRBJ2-5	CASSLDRIQETQYF	TGTGCCAGCAGCCTGGACAGGATACAAGAGACCCAGTACTTC
TRBV4-2	13	-	-	TRBJ1-6	CASSQDAPSPLHF	TGTGCCAGCAGCCAAGATGCCCCTTCACCCCTCCACTTT
TRBV7-9	15	-	-	TRBJ1-1	CASSKGGGMNTEAFF	TGTGCCAGCAGCAAAGGGGGGGGTATGAACACTGAAGCTTTCTTT
TRBV6-6	12	-	-	TRBJ2-5	CASSYSKETQYF	TGTGCCAGCAGTTACTCGAAAGAGACCCAGTACTTC
TRBV6-1	14	few	-	TRBJ1-6	CASQREGYNSPLHF	TGTGCCAGCCAGAGGGAGGGCTATAATTCACCCCTCCACTTT
TRBV14	17	once	-	TRBJ2-7	CASSYHKPGLFVNEQYF	TGTGCCAGCAGCTACCACAAACCGGGACTCTTCGTCAACGAGCAGTACTTC
TRBV5-4	15	-	TRBD1	TRBJ1-4	CASSLRQGGTEKLFF	TGTGCCAGCAGCTTGCGACAGGGCGGTACTGAAAAACTGTTTTTT
TRBV2	14	-	TRBD2	TRBJ2-7	CASETSGRSYEQYF	TGTGCCAGCGAAACTAGCGGGAGATCCTACGAGCAGTACTTC
TRBV27	13	-	TRBD2	TRBJ2-3	CASRLAGTDTQYF	TGTGCCAGCAGACTAGCGGGAACAGATACGCAGTATTTT
TRBV11-2	15	-	-	TRBJ2-7	CASSLEGRGSYEQYF	TGTGCCAGCAGCTTAGAAGGCAGGGGCTCCTACGAGCAGTACTTC
TRBV10-3	13	once	-	TRBJ1-1	CAISSGTTGTTFF	TGTGCCATCAGCTCCGGGACGACCGGAACGACTTTCTTT
TRBV7-8	14	once	-	TRBJ2-1	CASSLVRDANEQFF	TGTGCCAGCAGCTTAGTAAGGGACGCGAATGAGCAGTTCTTC
TRBV30	16	-	TRBD1	TRBJ1-2	CAWIREPQGAFDGYTF	TGTGCCTGGATTAGGGAACCACAGGGGGCATTTGATGGCTACACCTTC
TRBV12-2	19	-	-	TRBJ2-2	CASRLVPHTGTTDFGELFF	TGTGCAAGTCGCTTAGTCCCCCACACCGGGACTACAGACTTTGGGGAGCTGTTTTTT
TRBV27	16	-	-	TRBJ1-1	CASSFRSVAVNTEAFF	TGTGCCAGCAGTTTCCGTTCTGTGGCAGTTAACACTGAAGCTTTCTTT
TRBV5-1	14	once	-	TRBJ2-1	CASSVGLPPNEQFF	TGCGCCAGCAGCGTGGGACTGCCACCTAATGAGCAGTTCTTC
TRBV30	11	-	-	TRBJ1-2	CAWRVGPGYTF	TGTGCCTGGAGGGTGGGTCCCGGCTACACCTTC
TRBV7-3	13	-	-	TRBJ2-3	CASSLTYGDTQYF	TGTGCCAGCAGCTTAACGTACGGGGATACGCAGTATTTT
TRBV10-3	14	-	TRBD1	TRBJ2-7	CAITPGDRGHEQYF	TGTGCCATCACCCCGGGGGACAGGGGCCACGAGCAGTACTTC
TRBV7-3	15	-	TRBD2	TRBJ2-7	CASSLGTSSSYEQYF	TGTGCCAGCAGCCTCGGGACTAGCTCATCCTACGAGCAGTACTTC
TRBV5-1	12	-	-	TRBJ2-7	CASSLYSYEQYF	TGCGCCAGCAGCTTGTACAGCTACGAGCAGTACTTC
TRBV5-4	13	once	-	TRBJ2-5	CASSLPGQETQYF	TGTGCCAGCAGCTTGCCAGGGCAAGAGACCCAGTACTTC
TRBV28	14	-	-	TRBJ1-5	CARAGCERNQPQHF	TGTGCCAGAGCAGGGTGCGAGCGCAATCAGCCCCAGCATTTT
TRBV2	13	-	TRBD2	TRBJ2-2	CASTGLAVGELFF	TGTGCCAGCACGGGACTAGCGGTCGGGGAGCTGTTTTTT
TRBV7-8	14	-	TRBD1	TRBJ2-1	CASSPRDRDNEQFF	TGTGCCAGCAGCCCCCGGGACAGGGACAATGAGCAGTTCTTC
TRBV9	15	-	-	TRBJ1-6	CASSAESSYNSPLHF	TGTGCCAGCAGCGCCGAAAGCTCCTATAATTCACCCCTCCACTTT
TRBV6-1	15	-	TRBD2	TRBJ2-1	CASTGGASSYNEQFF	TGTGCCAGCACGGGGGGGGCTAGCTCCTACAATGAGCAGTTCTTC
TRBV14	15	few	-	TRBJ2-1	CASSQEASRINEQFF	TGTGCCAGCAGCCAAGAAGCTTCGCGGATCAATGAGCAGTTCTTC
TRBV6-1	14	-	TRBD1	TRBJ1-5	CASAGQASNQPQHF	TGTGCCAGCGCGGGACAGGCCAGCAATCAGCCCCAGCATTTT
TRBV5-4	15	-	TRBD2	TRBJ2-1	CASSASSGSYNEQFF	TGTGCCAGCAGCGCCTCTAGCGGCTCCTACAATGAGCAGTTCTTC
TRBV11-2	14	few	TRBD1	TRBJ2-1	CASAIDRGMDEQFF	TGTGCCAGCGCTATCGACAGGGGGATGGATGAGCAGTTCTTC
TRBV15	15	-	-	TRBJ2-7	CATSRAVLGAYEQYF	TGTGCCACCAGCAGGGCCGTTTTGGGGGCCTACGAGCAGTACTTC
TRBV18	13	-	-	TRBJ2-3	CASSPGPKDTQYF	TGTGCCAGCTCACCCGGGCCCAAGGATACGCAGTATTTT
TRBV5-8	14	-	-	TRBJ2-7	CASSQTGGAYEQYF	TGTGCCAGCAGCCAAACAGGGGGGGCCTACGAGCAGTACTTC
TRBV4-1	15	-	TRBD2	TRBJ2-1	CASSPTGLAGFEQFF	TGCGCCAGCAGCCCAACGGGACTAGCGGGGTTCGAGCAGTTCTTC